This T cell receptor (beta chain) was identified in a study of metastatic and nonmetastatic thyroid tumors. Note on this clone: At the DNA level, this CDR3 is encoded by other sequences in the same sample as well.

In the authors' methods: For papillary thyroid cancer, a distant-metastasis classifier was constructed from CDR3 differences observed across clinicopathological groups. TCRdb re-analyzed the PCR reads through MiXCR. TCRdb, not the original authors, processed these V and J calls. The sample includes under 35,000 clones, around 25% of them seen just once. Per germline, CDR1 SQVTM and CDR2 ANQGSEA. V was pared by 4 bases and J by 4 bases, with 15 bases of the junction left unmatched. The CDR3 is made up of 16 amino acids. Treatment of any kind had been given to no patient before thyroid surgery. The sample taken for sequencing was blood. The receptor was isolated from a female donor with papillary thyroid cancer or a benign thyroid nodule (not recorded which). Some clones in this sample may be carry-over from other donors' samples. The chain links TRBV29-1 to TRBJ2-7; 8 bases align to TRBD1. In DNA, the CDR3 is TGCAGCGTTGGTCTGCCAGGACAGGGCCTACCATACGAGCAGTACTTC. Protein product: CSVGLPGQGLPYEQYF.